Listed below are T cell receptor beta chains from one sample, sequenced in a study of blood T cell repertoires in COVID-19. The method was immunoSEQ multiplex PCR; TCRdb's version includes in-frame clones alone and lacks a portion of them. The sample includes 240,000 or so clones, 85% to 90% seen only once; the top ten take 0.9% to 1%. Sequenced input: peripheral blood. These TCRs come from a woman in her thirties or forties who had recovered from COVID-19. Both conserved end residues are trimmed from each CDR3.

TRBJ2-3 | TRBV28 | ASSLHLAGPYTQY
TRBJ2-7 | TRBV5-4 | ASSLQGTYEQY
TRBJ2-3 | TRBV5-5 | ASNGGGLSDTQY
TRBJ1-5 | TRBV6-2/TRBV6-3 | ASSYPQVTGRQPQH
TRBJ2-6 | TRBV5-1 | ASSLAGTSGANVLT
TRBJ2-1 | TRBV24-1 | ATSDLLAPKEQF
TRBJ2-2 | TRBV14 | ASSQVWTGRTGELF
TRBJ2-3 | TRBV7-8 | ASSETLPAGGSTDTQY
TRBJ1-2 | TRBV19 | ASRVGGYGYT
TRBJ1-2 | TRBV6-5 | ASSYSGSGHYGYT
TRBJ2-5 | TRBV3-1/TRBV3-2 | ASRGAGEETQY
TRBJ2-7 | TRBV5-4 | ASSLASASGRPPLEQY
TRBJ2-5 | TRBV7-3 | ASSPGAILVGGRGETQY
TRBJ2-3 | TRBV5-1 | ASSLNPLGRGGTDTQY
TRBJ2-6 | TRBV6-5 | ASSPGGSGANVLT
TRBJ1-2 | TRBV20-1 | SASGDQDRLLNYGYT
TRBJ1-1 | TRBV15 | ATSREKGRGTEAF
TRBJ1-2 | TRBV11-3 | ASSPGTAELGGYT
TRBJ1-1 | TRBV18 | ASSPRAPNTEAF
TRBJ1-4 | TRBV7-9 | ASSLGNGATNEKLF
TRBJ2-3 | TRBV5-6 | ASSLGSGSTDTQY
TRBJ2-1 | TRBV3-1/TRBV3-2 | ASSQVLGQPGPEQF
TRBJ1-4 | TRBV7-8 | ASSPGQGATNEKLF
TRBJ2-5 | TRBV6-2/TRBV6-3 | ASSYGLHIQTQY
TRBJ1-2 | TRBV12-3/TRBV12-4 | ASTLGGDYGYT
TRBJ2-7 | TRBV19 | ATEYPGGVGSYEQY
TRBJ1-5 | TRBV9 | ASSVAGAQPQH
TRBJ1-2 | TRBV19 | ASSITGLGYT
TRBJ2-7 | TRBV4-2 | ASAREGTSVRDEQY
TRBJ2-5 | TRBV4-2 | ASSQGDNQETQY
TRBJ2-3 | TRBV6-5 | ASSYFGAGGPDTQY
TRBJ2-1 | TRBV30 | AWSPMGLAANEQF
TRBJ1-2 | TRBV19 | ASRPSTLANYGYT
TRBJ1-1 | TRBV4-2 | ASSQERQNTEAF
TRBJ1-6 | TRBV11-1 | ASSPRDRPNSPLH
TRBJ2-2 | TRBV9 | ASSVAPMGRTGELF
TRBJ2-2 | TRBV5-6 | ASSLGAGELF
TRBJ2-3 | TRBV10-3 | AISEGLSTDTQY
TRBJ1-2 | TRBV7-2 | ASSPGGDLYGYT
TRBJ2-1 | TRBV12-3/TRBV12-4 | ASSPRDEQF
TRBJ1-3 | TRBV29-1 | SVSSRGTIY
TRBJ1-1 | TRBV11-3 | ASSLRDINTEAF
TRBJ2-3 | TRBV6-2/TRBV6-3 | ASSLPRAGKSPSGSGASTDTQY
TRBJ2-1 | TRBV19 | ASRAPAGGQF
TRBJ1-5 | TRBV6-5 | ASEGDSQPQH
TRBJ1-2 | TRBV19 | ASSISRTGWYGYT
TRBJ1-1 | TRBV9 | ASSPPGRKYTEAF
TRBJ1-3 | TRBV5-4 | ASSLGTGSGNTIY
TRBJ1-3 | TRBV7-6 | ASSPRTAEGGNTIY
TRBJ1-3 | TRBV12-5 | ASGGRGGNTIY
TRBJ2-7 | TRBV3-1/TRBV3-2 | ASSQVGGSYEQY
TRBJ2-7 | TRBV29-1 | SVGDRVEQY
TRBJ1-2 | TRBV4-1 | ASSQALTGQGGYT
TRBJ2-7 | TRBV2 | ASTGGLVPY